There are many counts of the clone carrying this TCR beta chain. The germline gives CDR1 MNHEY, CDR2 SVGEGT. The V and J ends lost 1 base and 4 bases respectively, with 13 bases between them. The CDR3 consists of 16 residues. They built TCR cDNA with 5'RACE template switching, a step that put in a universal primer site and UMIs. MiXCR, run by TCRdb on the 5' RACE reads, gives a single entry per CDR3 protein. Of approximately 120,000 distinct CDR3 sequences in the sample, almost 9% are singletons; the top ten hold roughly 43%. The data originate from a study of T cells after yellow fever vaccination. The sequence derives from a man aged 18 to 30 who received the YFV17D yellow fever vaccine. Sequences were derived from CD8+ T cells sorted from PBMCs, sampled on the day of the yellow fever booster vaccination. The chain employs TRBV6-2 or TRBV6-3 and TRBJ2-2; D is uncertain. The CDR3 DNA reads as TGTGCCAGCAGTTACTTTATCCTATCGGGCACCGGGGAGCTGTTTTTT. Its protein is CASSYFILSGTGELFF.